Listed here are 12 T cell receptor beta chains from one sample, sequenced in a study of blood T cell repertoires in COVID-19. TCRdb's table, derived via immunoSEQ multiplex PCR, lists solely in-frame clones and lacks some. The data hold some 150,000 clones, with roughly 91% observed a single time. The sequencing sample was made of peripheral blood. These receptors originate from a man aged 60-69 years with active or convalescent COVID-19.

The table lists this clone with a few counts. V is TRBV11-2 and J is TRBJ2-3; D may be TRBD2 (6 bases). Germline V lookup: CDR1 SGHAT, CDR2 FQNNGV. The CDR3 has 15 amino acids. The germline V and J ends were trimmed by 5 bases and 5 bases, with 17 bases remaining between them. As DNA, the CDR3 is TGTGCCAGCAGCACCCGAGGAGGGGCCGGAGATACGCAGTATTTT. Translated: CASSTRGGAGDTQYF.

The rearrangement uses TRBV10-2 and TRBJ2-3; 8 nucleotides line up with TRBD2. The germline gives CDR1 WSHSY, CDR2 SAAADI. The CDR3 spans 14 residues. The J segment lost 0 bases and the V segment lost 6 bases, leaving 2 bases of the junction unmatched. The CDR3 DNA reads TGCGCCAGCAGCCCTAGCGGGAGCACAGATACGCAGTATTTT. The encoded protein is CASSPSGSTDTQYF.

The gene calls are TRBV24-1 and TRBJ2-5, with D maybe TRBD2 (6 bases). The CDR3 sequence is 14 residues long. Germline V gene sequence: CDR1 KGHDR, CDR2 SFDVKD. V lost 4 bases and J 5 bases, leaving 13 bases between the germline ends. CDR3 sequence (DNA): TGTGCCACCAGTGACCCGACTAGTGTGGAGACCCAGTACTTC. It codes for CATSDPTSVETQYF.

The gene calls are TRBV6-5 and TRBJ2-1; D gene unclear. CDR1 and CDR2 (germline): MNHEY, SVGAGI. The germline V and J ends were trimmed by 8 bases and 2 bases, with 4 bases remaining between them. The CDR3 runs 11 residues. DNA for the CDR3: TGTGCCAGCGGGCCCTACAATGAGCAGTTCTTC. It translates to CASGPYNEQFF.

The rearrangement links TRBV20-1 to TRBJ2-3, with 8 bases identical to TRBD2. The CDR3 runs to 12 residues. V was clipped by 3 bases and J by 5 bases; unmatched bases: 1. Germline loops: CDR1 DFQATT, CDR2 SNEGSKA (reference sequence). In DNA form, the CDR3 reads TGCAGTGCTAGTACTAGCGGAGATACGCAGTATTTT. Protein: CSASTSGDTQYF.

The chain is built from TRBV5-5 and TRBJ1-1; D is ambiguous. The CDR3 sequence is 15 residues long. From germline, CDR1 is SGHKS and CDR2 YYEKEE (reference sequence). The V end lost 1 base, the J end lost 1 base, and 11 bases lay between the germline ends. CDR3 bases: TGTGCCAGCAGCTTGCCGTCTCGGGAGAACACTGAAGCTTTCTTT. It codes for CASSLPSRENTEAFF.

This clone came up once. V gene TRBV6-5 combines with J gene TRBJ2-7, with D unresolved. This CDR3 is 10 amino acids long. From germline, CDR1 is MNHEY and CDR2 SVGAGI. Trimming removed 10 bases from V and 3 bases from J, with 7 bases in between. The CDR3 DNA reads as TGTGCCACCAGCCTCTACGAGCAGTACTTC. Its translation: CATSLYEQYF.

V usage is TRBV4-1 and J usage is TRBJ2-1, with 8 positions matching TRBD2. The CDR3 length is 15 residues. J lost 7 bases, V lost 0 bases, and 5 bases had no gene match. From germline, CDR1 is MGHRA and CDR2 YSYEKL. CDR3 sequence reads: CASSQDGRVVNEQFF. The CDR3 DNA reads TGCGCCAGCAGCCAAGACGGGAGGGTCGTTAATGAGCAGTTCTTC.

This clone was observed a single time. The V call is TRBV2, the J call TRBJ2-7; 10 positions agree with TRBD1. The V segment lost 10 bases and the J segment 4 bases; nucleotides outside the gene matches: 10. CDR1 and CDR2 (germline): SNHLY, FYNNEI. This CDR3 has 14 residues. CDR3 nucleotides: TGTGCCACCCAAAGGGACAGGGGAGGGTACGAGCAGTACTTC. It yields the protein CATQRDRGGYEQYF.

This clone was counted between two and nine times. J is TRBJ2-1 and V is TRBV2, with 10 bases lining up with TRBD1. The germline CDR1 and CDR2 sequences are SNHLY and FYNNEI. Trimming cost V 7 bases and J 10 bases; bases outside gene matches: 16. This CDR3 has 16 amino acids. The chain's CDR3 is CASIGFGTGAVREQFF. In nucleotides, the CDR3 is TGTGCCAGCATAGGATTCGGGACAGGGGCGGTAAGGGAGCAGTTCTTC.

V usage is TRBV11-2 and J usage is TRBJ2-5; D ambiguous. The CDR3 length is 11 residues. The germline gives CDR1 SGHAT, CDR2 FQNNGV. The V and J ends lost 5 bases and 5 bases respectively, with 6 bases between them. CDR3 sequence (DNA): TGTGCCAGCAGCACCAGGGAGACCCAGTACTTC. This codes for CASSTRETQYF.

The chain carries TRBV11-3 and TRBJ2-3; D is perhaps TRBD1 (7 bases). The CDR3 has 16 residues. Germline loops: CDR1 SGHNT, CDR2 YENEEA. The germline V and J ends were trimmed by 5 bases and 0 bases, with 15 bases remaining between them. The CDR3 loop reads CASSGRQGGSTDTQYF. CDR3 nucleotides: TGTGCCAGCAGCGGTCGACAGGGAGGAAGCACAGATACGCAGTATTTT.